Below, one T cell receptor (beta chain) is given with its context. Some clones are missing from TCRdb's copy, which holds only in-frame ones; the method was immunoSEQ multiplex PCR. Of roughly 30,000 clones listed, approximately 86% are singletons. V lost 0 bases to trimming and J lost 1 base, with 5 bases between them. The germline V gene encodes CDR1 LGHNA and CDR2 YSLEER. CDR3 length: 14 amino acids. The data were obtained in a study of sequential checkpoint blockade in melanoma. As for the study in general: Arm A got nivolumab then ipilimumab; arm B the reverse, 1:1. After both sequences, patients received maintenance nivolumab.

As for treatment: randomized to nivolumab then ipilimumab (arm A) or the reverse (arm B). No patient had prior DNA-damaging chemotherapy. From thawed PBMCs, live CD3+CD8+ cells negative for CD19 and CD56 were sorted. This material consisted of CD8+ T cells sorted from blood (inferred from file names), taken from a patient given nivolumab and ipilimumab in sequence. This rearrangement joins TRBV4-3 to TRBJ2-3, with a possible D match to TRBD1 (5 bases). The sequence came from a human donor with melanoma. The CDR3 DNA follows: TGCGCCAGCAGCCAAGACAGGGGCACAGATACGCAGTATTTT. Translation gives CASSQDRGTDTQYF.